This T cell receptor (beta chain) was captured in a study of T cells in Graves' hyperthyroidism and ophthalmopathy. The study's findings and limits: Most thyroid clonotypes that were expanded above 0.001 also turned up in blood.

This clonotype was found a few times. As yet, its antigen is unknown. Amplification targeted TCR beta CDR3 regions from RNA transcripts. HTBI primers were the set used in a first-round RT-PCR of the TCR CDR3. TCRdb called the multiplex PCR reads again in MiXCR, with one record for every CDR3 protein. Of some 460,000 distinct CDR3 sequences listed, about a sixth were seen once; the top ten hold 13% to 15%. The V end lost 3 bases, the J end lost 3 bases, and 15 bases lay between the germline ends. The CDR3 sequence is 15 residues long. CDR1 SGHTA and CDR2 FQGTGA come from the germline V gene. The V gene is TRBV7-3, the J gene TRBJ2-7, with D maybe TRBD2 (6 bases). Source material: blood. The receptor was isolated from a woman aged 18-29 years with Graves' hyperthyroidism. The CDR3 region is CASSFSAGGGYEQYF. The CDR3 DNA follows: TGTGCCAGCAGCTTCTCCGCCGGGGGAGGCTACGAGCAGTACTTC.